The source of this T cell receptor (beta chain) is a study of blood T cell repertoires in COVID-19. About the research overall: COVID-19 samples, acute and convalescent, were from the United States, Italy and Spain. Sample material is recorded as cDNA or gDNA derived from T cells, B-cell-depleted T cells, or PBMCs.

Repertoires were generated with immunoSEQ multiplex PCR, while TCRdb's copy carries only in-frame clones and drops some. The sample contains 45,000 to 60,000 clones, approximately 89% of which appear only once. The TCR comes from a man aged 45-65 years with acute or convalescent COVID-19. Material: peripheral blood.

The CDR3 region is CASSLKGQGNTDTQYF. The CDR3 coding sequence is TGCGCCAGCAGCTTGAAGGGACAGGGTAACACAGATACGCAGTATTTT. J is TRBJ2-3 and V is TRBV5-1, with 9 bases fitting TRBD1. Trimming cost V 1 base and J 2 bases; bases outside gene matches: 5. This CDR3 region has 16 residues. CDR1 is SGHRS, CDR2 YFSETQ, per germline.